Below, 10 T cell receptor beta chains from the same sample are listed, as sequenced in a study of OX40 agonist ivuxolimab in advanced cancers. Clones were sequenced by immunoSEQ multiplex PCR, and TCRdb holds only the in-frame ones, with some missing. Of about 16,000 clones listed, just over 85% were seen once; the top ten hold approximately 0.7%. The sequenced sample was CD4+ or CD8+ T cells sorted from blood, obtained in a trial of the OX40 agonist ivuxolimab. The receptor source for this set is an adult with an advanced solid tumor such as melanoma, head and neck, liver or kidney cancer.

V usage is TRBV2 and J usage is TRBJ2-7; 7 bases match TRBD2. The CDR3 runs 14 residues. Unmatched junction bases numbered 4, after V lost 3 bases and J lost 2 bases. Germline CDR1 and CDR2: SNHLY and FYNNEI. The CDR3 bases are TGTGCCAGCAGTGATCAGGGAGGGACCTACGAGCAGTACTTC. It yields the protein CASSDQGGTYEQYF. Using reference TRBV2 and TRBJ2-7 for the parts outside the CDR3, the full variable domain is EPEVTQTPSHQVTQMGQEVILRCVPISNHLYFYWYRQILGQKVEFLVSFYNNEISEKSEIFDDQFSVERPDGSNFTLKIRSTKLEDSAMYFCASSDQGGTYEQYFGPGTRLTVT.

The chain carries TRBV20-1 and TRBJ2-5; possible D gene TRBD1, 6 bases. Trimming pared 5 bases from V and 8 bases from J, leaving 12 bases between. The V gene's germline CDR1 is DFQATT and CDR2 SNEGSKA (reference sequence). The length of the CDR3 is 11 residues. CDR3 sequence (DNA): TGCAGTGCTTCGGTAGGGGGAACCCAGTACTTC. It codes for CSASVGGTQYF.

The chain employs TRBV30 and TRBJ1-2; D is undetermined. Germline-derived CDR1 and CDR2 are GTSNPN and SVGIG (reference sequence). Trimming took 3 bases from V and 0 from J, leaving 14 bases between them. The CDR3 length is 15 residues. CDR3 coding DNA: TGTGCCTGGAGCCTTCCGAGTCCTGCTAACTATGGCTACACCTTC. Translated, it gives CAWSLPSPANYGYTF.

J is TRBJ2-3 and V is TRBV5-1; 10 positions agree with TRBD1. Unmatched junction bases numbered 9, after V lost 1 base and J lost 4 bases. The germline V gene encodes CDR1 SGHRS and CDR2 YFSETQ. The CDR3 spans 17 residues. The CDR3 nucleotides read TGCGCCAGCAGCTTGTCCGGGACAGGGGATGGTTCAGATACGCAGTATTTT. Residues: CASSLSGTGDGSDTQYF.

The CDR3 loop is CASSIGRSSSGNTIYF. The CDR3 DNA sequence: TGTGCCAGTAGTATTGGCAGGTCAAGCTCTGGAAACACCATATATTTT. The chain combines TRBV19 with TRBJ1-3, with D hard to call. The CDR3 spans 16 residues. Germline lookup yields CDR1 LNHDA and CDR2 SQIVND (reference sequence). V lost 3 bases and J 0 bases, leaving 12 bases between the germline ends.

The chain combines TRBV2 with TRBJ1-6; D gene unclear. There are 13 residues in the CDR3. V was shortened by 6 bases and J by 9 bases, with 12 bases between the two germline ends. Germline CDR1 SNHLY, CDR2 FYNNEI. CDR3 nucleotides: TGTGCCAGCAGATCCGGACCGGGTTCACCCCTCCACTTT. Translating it yields CASRSGPGSPLHF.

The chain joins TRBV30 to TRBJ2-5, with 9 bases aligning to TRBD1. The CDR3 consists of 15 residues. CDR1 GTSNPN and CDR2 SVGIG come from the germline V gene (reference sequence). V lost 2 bases, J lost 5 bases, and 9 bases stayed unmatched. CDR3 in amino acids: CAWSLGQGIGETQYF. As DNA, the CDR3 is TGTGCCTGGAGTTTAGGACAGGGGATAGGGGAGACCCAGTACTTC. Together with reference TRBV30 and TRBJ2-5, the CDR3 gives the full variable domain: SQTIHQWPATLVQPVGSPLSLECTVEGTSNPNLYWYRQAAGRGLQLLFYSVGIGQISSEVPQNLSASRPQDRQFILSSKKLLLSDSGFYLCAWSLGQGIGETQYFGPGTRLLVL.

The rearrangement joins TRBV29-1 to TRBJ2-7; D unclear. Germline V gene lookup returns CDR1 SQVTM and CDR2 ANQGSEA. This CDR3 comprises 11 residues. Between the trimmed V and J ends, which lost 7 bases and 1 base, there was a span of 8 bases. CDR3 region: CSAALSYEQYF. The CDR3 coding sequence is TGCAGCGCTGCCCTATCCTACGAGCAGTACTTC.

This rearrangement joins TRBV19 to TRBJ1-2, with a tentative D call TRBD1 (5 bases). The length of the CDR3 is 13 residues. Germline assignment: CDR1 LNHDA and CDR2 SQIVND (reference sequence). Trimming cost V 5 bases and J 4 bases, with 11 bases left between them. In DNA, the CDR3 is TGTGCCAGTAGTCCTCCGGACATCTATGGCTACACCTTC. Residues: CASSPPDIYGYTF.

V gene TRBV6-5 combines with J gene TRBJ1-1; perhaps TRBD1 as D (5 bases). The CDR3 consists of 15 residues. V was clipped by 2 bases and J by 1 base, with 11 bases between them. CDR1 and CDR2 (germline): MNHEY, SVGAGI. The CDR3 DNA sequence: TGTGCCAGCAGTTACACCCCTCAGGGGAACACTGAAGCTTTCTTT. As protein: CASSYTPQGNTEAFF.